These T cell receptor beta chains were read from a single sample in a study of blood T cell repertoires in COVID-19. Profiled with immunoSEQ multiplex PCR; TCRdb holds only in-frame clones, not every one. The data hold roughly 220,000 clones, with around 84% observed a single time. The sample consisted of peripheral blood. The source of these receptors is a man younger than 40 with active or convalescent COVID-19. Both conserved end residues are trimmed from each CDR3.

>TRBV3-1/TRBV3-2|TRBJ2-7
ASSQYRDTYEQY
>TRBV4-3|TRBJ2-7
ASSQFDRVGSPQY
>TRBV28|TRBJ1-6
ASSSDRGRYSPLH
>TRBV5-1|TRBJ1-2
ASSLGRGQYGYT
>TRBV10-2|TRBJ1-1
ASSLGGLGTEAF
>TRBV9|TRBJ2-7
ASSYSSGLSSYEQY
>TRBV6-5|TRBJ1-1
ASSPGWTNTEAF
>TRBV2|TRBJ2-5
ASGGQGARETQY
>TRBV6-5|TRBJ1-2
ASSRDPTGGYT
>TRBV2|TRBJ2-3
ASSRAGLAGQDTQY
>TRBV3-1/TRBV3-2|TRBJ2-1
ASSQASGLAAYNEQF
>TRBV29-1|TRBJ2-5
SVEGSGQETQY
>TRBV14|TRBJ1-5
ASSQGQGNQPQH
>TRBV16|TRBJ1-6
ASSQSRAGGNSPLH
>TRBV6-5|TRBJ2-2
ASSYTSGGTGELF
>TRBV7-9|TRBJ2-5
ASGQDQETQY
>TRBV5-6|TRBJ1-1
ASSPGDRVNTEAF
>TRBV6-6|TRBJ1-2
ASSLQGGYGYT
>TRBV9|TRBJ2-7
ASSVGLGEGVYEQY
>TRBV5-1|TRBJ1-5
ASSSTGQTNQPQH
>TRBV3-1/TRBV3-2|TRBJ2-5
ASSQADTRETQY
>TRBV7-3|TRBJ2-2
ASSSTGAANTGELF
>TRBV11-2|TRBJ2-6
ASSSQGSGANVLT
>TRBV18|TRBJ1-3
ASSPLGLGDGNTIY
>TRBV5-4|TRBJ2-1
ASSFPGGGDEQF
>TRBV28|TRBJ1-2
ASSSMRHGGYT
>TRBV5-4|TRBJ1-6
ASSLALSSPLH
>TRBV24-1|TRBJ1-2
ATSGPRGRDYGYT
>TRBV13|TRBJ2-1
ASSLEASGTKQGEQF
>TRBV7-9|TRBJ2-1
ASSSRVGGRISYNEQF
>TRBV7-9|TRBJ1-2
ASSPPTGSRSYT